This TCR beta chain was obtained from a study of esophageal squamous cell carcinoma under preoperative chemotherapy. Turning to the study itself: Samples included peripheral blood T cells as well as tumor-infiltrating lymphocytes.

This sample's time point: after preoperative PTX-NDP chemotherapy. Trimming stripped 5 bases from V and 4 bases from J, with 11 bases between. The germline V gene encodes CDR1 SEHNR and CDR2 FQNEAQ (reference sequence). CDR3 length equals 13 residues. This clonotype was recorded at least ten times. In TCRdb, the PCR reads were re-called with MiXCR into one record per CDR3 protein. The sample consists of about 18,000 distinct CDR3 sequences, roughly 50% of them appearing once. This rearrangement joins TRBV7-9 to TRBJ2-5; D is ambiguous. The specimen was obtained from a patient given preoperative chemotherapy. The origin of this receptor is a human donor with esophageal squamous cell carcinoma. The donor label of this sample is uncertain. The CDR3 is CASSPPSSETQYF. CDR3 coding DNA: TGTGCCAGCAGCCCCCCCTCTTCAGAGACCCAGTACTTC.